This TCR beta chain was documented in a study of beta chain features in type 1 diabetes. In this sample, this clone turned up a few times. What it binds is unknown. Sequencing targeted expressed TCRB transcripts, as all isolated RNA had been reverse transcribed. The table came from immunoSEQ multiplex PCR; TCRdb's copy has only in-frame clones and leaves some out. The table lists 130,000 to 150,000 clones, about 13% of them singletons. V shed 6 bases, J shed 0 bases, and the junction held 8 bases outside the gene matches. The CDR3 runs 15 residues. Looked up from germline, CDR1 is KGHSH and CDR2 is LQKENI. Study observations and caveats: A pattern of fewer insertions and more deletions at VDJ junctions was seen in type 1 diabetes patients. With patients and controls alike, PCR might favor shorter templates to an equal degree. HLA influence on TCRB rearrangement stayed unresolved here. Researchers report that Type 1 diabetes patients had moderately but significantly shorter TCRB CDR3s across all four CD4+ subsets. Reads derived from cDNA could over-represent cells showing high TCR expression.

This chain links TRBV18 with TRBJ2-7; 7 bases are shared with TRBD2. The sequenced material came from central memory CD4+ T cells from blood. This clonotype was sampled from a man aged 18 to 30 with type 1 diabetes. CDR3 protein: CASSPAGDSSYEQYF. Written as DNA, the CDR3 is TGTGCCAGCTCCCCCGCGGGGGATAGCTCCTACGAGCAGTACTTC.